One and the same sample provided the 10 T cell receptor beta chains below, sequenced in a study of blood T cell repertoires in COVID-19. The protocol was immunoSEQ multiplex PCR, while the TCRdb copy is restricted to in-frame clones and leaves out a portion. The table has around 140,000 clones, approximately 88% seen once. Input material: peripheral blood. These receptor sequences come from a woman aged 45 to 65 with acute or convalescent COVID-19.

The chain joins TRBV6-5 to TRBJ1-3; no clear D gene. Deletions cut 7 bases from V and 0 bases from J, with 10 bases between. This CDR3 has 14 residues. Germline CDR1 is MNHEY and CDR2 is SVGAGI. The CDR3 DNA sequence: TGTGCCAGCACCTCCACGGTCTCTGGAAACACCATATATTTT. Residues: CASTSTVSGNTIYF.

Only a few counts were recorded for this clone. CDR3 in amino acids: CASSLGLAGGFDEQFF. The CDR3 DNA reads as TGTGCCAGCAGTCTCGGACTAGCGGGGGGGTTTGATGAGCAGTTCTTC. The chain is built from TRBV27 and TRBJ2-1, with 15 bases matching TRBD2. CDR3 size: 16 residues. V shed 5 bases and J 8 bases; nucleotides not matched to a gene: 7. Germline loops: CDR1 MNHEY, CDR2 SMNVEV (reference sequence).

In regard to this clone: Other DNA sequences in the same sample also yield this CDR3. J is TRBJ2-3 and V is TRBV5-1, with a tentative D call TRBD1 (5 bases). The CDR3 covers 14 residues. Trimming cost V 2 bases and J 5 bases, with 12 bases left between them. Germline values: CDR1 SGHRS, CDR2 YFSETQ. Here the CDR3 reads CASSLGQGGDTQYF. The CDR3 DNA follows: TGCGCCAGCAGCTTAGGACAAGGCGGAGATACGCAGTATTTT.

This clone has a single count. V gene TRBV9 combines with J gene TRBJ2-7, with 7 bases lining up with TRBD1. CDR1 is SGDLS, CDR2 YYNGEE, per germline. J gave up 2 bases and V 3 bases, and 8 bases lay outside the gene matches. This CDR3 is built from 15 residues. CDR3 protein: CASSAEGGPPYEQYF. The CDR3 DNA reads as TGTGCCAGCAGCGCCGAAGGGGGCCCCCCCTACGAGCAGTACTTC.

The table lists this clone with a count of one. The sample carries other DNA sequences with the same CDR3. The rearrangement uses TRBV28 and TRBJ1-5; TRBD1 matches 10 bases. The V segment lost 4 bases and the J segment 4 bases; nucleotides outside the gene matches: 1. The germline V gene has CDR1 MDHEN and CDR2 SYDVKM. The length of the CDR3 is 14 residues. The CDR3 DNA reads as TGTGCCAGCAGTTGGACAGGGGGTAATCAGCCCCAGCATTTT. Its translation: CASSWTGGNQPQHF. The variable domain in full, completed from reference TRBV28 and TRBJ1-5, reads DVKVTQSSRYLVKRTGEKVFLECVQDMDHENMFWYRQDPGLGLRLIYFSYDVKMKEKGDIPEGYSVSREKKERFSLILESASTNQTSMYLCASSWTGGNQPQHFGDGTRLSIL.

There are a few counts of this clone. The chain uses TRBV9 and TRBJ1-1; D is unclear. The CDR3 extends over 13 amino acids. The germline V gene has CDR1 SGDLS and CDR2 YYNGEE. V lost 1 base and J lost 5, with 9 bases in between. CDR3 protein: CASSVSEGTEAFF. For the CDR3, the DNA is TGTGCCAGCAGCGTATCTGAGGGAACTGAAGCTTTCTTT.

V usage is TRBV4-2 and J usage is TRBJ1-3; D not certain. V dropped 0 bases and J dropped 0 bases, with 9 bases sitting between them. CDR3 size: 16 residues. Germline lookup yields CDR1 LGHNA and CDR2 YNFKEQ. In DNA, the CDR3 is TGTGCCAGCAGCCAAGATCTCGGTTACTCTGGAAACACCATATATTTT. Protein sequence: CASSQDLGYSGNTIYF.

This chain connects TRBV14 to TRBJ1-6; 9 nucleotides line up with TRBD1. The CDR3 has 13 amino acids. With V trimmed by 6 bases and J by 7 bases, 1 base remained unmatched. Germline CDR1 and CDR2: SGHDN and FVKESK. The CDR3 sequence is CASRGQGNSPLHF. CDR3 bases: TGTGCCAGCAGGGGACAGGGAAATTCACCCCTCCACTTT.

This chain links TRBV28 with TRBJ2-7; D is undetermined. This CDR3 region has 13 residues. Germline-derived CDR1 and CDR2 are MDHEN and SYDVKM. V lost 3 bases and J 0 bases, leaving 6 bases between the germline ends. CDR3 sequence reads: CASSFTVSYEQYF. The CDR3 DNA reads TGTGCCAGCAGTTTCACAGTCTCCTACGAGCAGTACTTC. The full variable domain, with the rest looked up from reference TRBV28 and TRBJ2-7, is DVKVTQSSRYLVKRTGEKVFLECVQDMDHENMFWYRQDPGLGLRLIYFSYDVKMKEKGDIPEGYSVSREKKERFSLILESASTNQTSMYLCASSFTVSYEQYFGPGTRLTVT.

This clone came up a few times. The rearrangement links TRBV5-5 to TRBJ1-5; no clear D gene. Per the germline V gene, CDR1 is SGHKS and CDR2 is YYEKEE (reference sequence). V gave up 3 bases and J gave up 2 bases, with 18 bases separating them. The CDR3 loop spans 17 amino acids. CDR3 in amino acids: CASSSGIGEIGNQPQHF. DNA of the CDR3: TGTGCCAGCAGCTCGGGGATCGGGGAAATCGGCAATCAGCCCCAGCATTTT.